Below, one T cell receptor (beta chain) is given with its context. Data came from immunoSEQ multiplex PCR; TCRdb stores just in-frame clones and leaves some out. The table shows approximately 490,000 clones, with about 84% occurring only once. CDR3 length: 16 residues. With 0 bases removed from V and 0 bases from J, the gap between germline ends came to 9 bases. In germline, CDR1 is LGHNA, CDR2 YNFKEQ. This sample was taken from a study of shared T cell receptors in the human thymus. The sample also formed part of further work on human thymus T cells.

The chain joins TRBV4-2 to TRBJ2-1; maybe TRBD2 (5 bases). Sequenced: thymocytes. The sequence was collected from a boy under two years old with a congenital heart defect. CDR3 residues: CASSQDEGNSYNEQFF. The CDR3 DNA reads TGTGCCAGCAGCCAAGATGAGGGAAACTCCTACAATGAGCAGTTCTTC.